Shown below are 19 T cell receptor beta chains from a single sample sequenced in a study of T cells in narcolepsy. Sequencing used immunoSEQ multiplex PCR; TCRdb keeps in-frame clones, though not all of them. The table has roughly 32,000 clones, around four fifths seen once; the top ten hold approximately 1.1%. The sequencing input was CD45RA- memory CD4+ T cells from PBMCs. These receptors were obtained from a human donor with narcolepsy.

The V gene is TRBV4-2, the J gene TRBJ2-2; no clear D. CDR3 size: 15 residues. Germline lookup yields CDR1 LGHNA and CDR2 YNFKEQ. The ends were cut back, 0 bases at V and 4 bases at J, with 9 bases in the middle. The DNA of the CDR3 is TGTGCCAGCAGCCAAGATTTTAGGGTCACCGGGGAGCTGTTTTTT. This gives the protein CASSQDFRVTGELFF.

This rearrangement joins TRBV28 to TRBJ1-5, with unresolved D. The germline V and J ends were trimmed by 8 bases and 4 bases, with 3 bases remaining between them. Germline V gene lookup returns CDR1 MDHEN and CDR2 SYDVKM. CDR3 length equals 10 residues. The CDR3 nucleotides are TGTGCCAGCGGGAATCAGCCCCAGCATTTT. Protein: CASGNQPQHF.

The J gene is TRBJ2-1, the V gene TRBV4-1; 13 bases fit TRBD2. The CDR3 covers 15 residues. Germline CDR1 reads MGHRA; CDR2 reads YSYEKL. V lost 4 bases to trimming and J lost 9 bases; unmatched junction nucleotides: 6. The CDR3 coding sequence is TGCGCCAGCAGCCTAACTAGCGGGGGGGCCTTTGAGCAGTTCTTC. Its translation: CASSLTSGGAFEQFF.

V is TRBV28 and J is TRBJ1-1; TRBD1 might be the D (5 bases). The CDR3 contains 16 residues. V shed 5 bases and J shed 7 bases, with 23 bases lying between them. In germline, CDR1 is MDHEN, CDR2 SYDVKM. The CDR3: CASSPTPQAGGGEAFF. For the CDR3, the DNA is TGTGCCAGCAGTCCTACCCCTCAGGCCGGGGGGGGTGAAGCTTTCTTT.

The rearrangement uses TRBV6-5 and TRBJ1-1; tentative D call: TRBD1 (6 bases). The CDR3 is 14 residues long. V was pared by 7 bases and J by 0 bases, with 12 bases between. Per germline, CDR1 MNHEY and CDR2 SVGAGI. Written as DNA, the CDR3 is TGTGCCAGCACCTCGGGGGGCGTGAACACTGAAGCTTTCTTT. Translating it yields CASTSGGVNTEAFF.

The genes are TRBV28 and TRBJ1-2; weak D call: TRBD1 (6 bases). Trimming shortened V by 6 bases and J by 7 bases, and 15 bases separated the two germline ends. This CDR3 spans 13 amino acids. Germline-derived CDR1 and CDR2 are MDHEN and SYDVKM. DNA for the CDR3: TGTGCCAGCAGCCTTGGGGACAAGGGTGGCTACACCTTC. Protein product: CASSLGDKGGYTF.

The rearrangement uses TRBV29-1 and TRBJ1-2; 7 positions agree with TRBD1. Losses at the gene ends were 7 bases for V and 8 bases for J; bases not matched to a gene: 13. Germline loops: CDR1 SQVTM, CDR2 ANQGSEA. The CDR3 spans 13 residues. The CDR3 region is CSGLPAQGGGYTF. The CDR3 nucleotides are TGCAGCGGCCTCCCCGCGCAGGGGGGCGGCTACACCTTC.

The chain uses TRBV5-4 and TRBJ2-7, with D perhaps matching TRBD1 or TRBD2 (5 bases each). There are 15 residues in the CDR3. Trimming removed 0 bases at V and 2 bases at J, with 12 bases between. Per germline, CDR1 SGHNT and CDR2 YYREEE (reference sequence). The CDR3 reads CASSLDWGSTYEQYF. The CDR3 bases are TGTGCCAGCAGCTTGGATTGGGGGTCCACCTACGAGCAGTACTTC.

This clone was seen only a few times. In nucleotides, the CDR3 is TGTGCCAGCAGTTTCACGGGGCCTGTCAATCAGCCCCAGCATTTT. This codes for CASSFTGPVNQPQHF. The V call is TRBV28, the J call TRBJ1-5; perhaps TRBD1 as D (5 bases). The CDR3 is made up of 15 amino acids. The ends were cut back, 3 bases at V and 3 bases at J, with 12 bases in the middle. Germline V CDR1 and CDR2: MDHEN, SYDVKM.

This rearrangement joins TRBV30 to TRBJ1-6; D not resolved. Germline V CDR1 and CDR2: GTSNPN, SVGIG (reference sequence). V lost 0 bases and J 10 bases, leaving 10 bases between the germline ends. The CDR3 is 13 amino acids. CDR3 bases: TGTGCCTGGAGTGTGGAGACGAGGTCACCCCTCCACTTT. It yields the protein CAWSVETRSPLHF.

The J gene is TRBJ2-5, the V gene TRBV15, with D perhaps TRBD1 (5 bases). This CDR3 is built from 14 residues. CDR1 LNHNV and CDR2 YYDKDF come from the germline V gene (reference sequence). Trimming removed 0 bases from V and 6 bases from J, with 11 bases in between. As DNA, the CDR3 is TGTGCCACCAGCAGAGATGGCCAGGGCCAGACCCAGTACTTC. This codes for CATSRDGQGQTQYF.

This chain connects TRBV7-9 to TRBJ1-4; D is ambiguous. The CDR3 contains 15 residues. V lost 5 bases and J lost 7, with 17 bases in between. Germline loops: CDR1 SEHNR, CDR2 FQNEAQ (reference sequence). The CDR3 DNA is TGTGCCAGCAGCCCAATTACGGGAGAACTTGAAAAACTGTTTTTT. Protein sequence: CASSPITGELEKLFF.

V and J are TRBV15 and TRBJ2-5, with D maybe TRBD1 (6 bases). The length of the CDR3 is 14 residues. Per the germline V gene, CDR1 is LNHNV and CDR2 is YYDKDF (reference sequence). Trimming pared 7 bases from V and 2 bases from J, leaving 14 bases between. This chain's CDR3 is CATTPLGTQETQYF. For the CDR3, the DNA is TGTGCCACCACCCCCTTGGGGACACAAGAGACCCAGTACTTC.

Comments on this clone: Relative to the germline gene, one junction end is altered; a read error may explain this. The gene calls are TRBV7-7 and TRBJ2-5, with 8 bases lining up with TRBD1. The germline gives CDR1 SSHAT, CDR2 FNYEAQ (reference sequence). The CDR3 is 13 residues long. The DNA of the CDR3 is TGTGCTAGCAGCCAGGACAGGGAGGAGACCCAGTACTTC. As protein: CASSQDREETQYF.

This clone was counted only a few times. The chain recombines TRBV10-3 with TRBJ2-2; D might be TRBD1 (6 bases). Germline V CDR1 and CDR2: ENHRY, SYGVKD. Between the trimmed V and J ends, which lost 10 bases and 2 bases, there was a span of 11 bases. The CDR3 length is 13 residues. CDR3 residues: CATRTDNTGELFF. CDR3 DNA sequence: TGTGCCACGCGGACAGATAACACCGGGGAGCTGTTTTTT.

In this sample, this clone turned up a few times. The gene calls are TRBV7-8 and TRBJ2-5; TRBD1 agrees at 7 bases. The assigned J gene may be wrong: the sequence end matches TRBJ2-7 better. CDR1 is SGHVS, CDR2 FQNEAQ, per germline. The CDR3 totals 14 residues. The CDR3 spells CASSPGDSKYEQYF. CDR3 DNA: TGTGCCAGCAGCCCAGGGGACAGCAAATACGAGCAGTACTTC.

Note on this clone: One junction end disagrees with the germline gene, perhaps due to a read error. The chain uses TRBV30 and TRBJ2-7; D not certain. This CDR3 contains 12 residues. The germline V gene encodes CDR1 GTSNPN and CDR2 SVGIG (reference sequence). CDR3 in amino acids: CAWSVKSIRLSF. The CDR3 DNA is TGTGCCTGGAGTGTAAAGTCGATTCGGTTATCCTTC.

J is TRBJ1-2 and V is TRBV27; TRBD1 agrees at 7 bases. V was pared by 3 bases and J by 2 bases, with 6 bases of the junction left unmatched. This CDR3 comprises 15 residues. From germline, CDR1 is MNHEY and CDR2 SMNVEV (reference sequence). CDR3 sequence reads: CASSFTAQGNYGYTF. CDR3 DNA sequence: TGTGCCAGCAGTTTTACGGCACAGGGGAACTATGGCTACACCTTC.

This clone came up once. The chain recombines TRBV30 with TRBJ2-1; D gene unclear. The CDR3 loop spans 11 amino acids. Trimming removed 2 bases at V and 8 bases at J, with 7 bases between. Germline V CDR1 and CDR2: GTSNPN, SVGIG (reference sequence). The CDR3 DNA follows: TGTGCCTGGAGTAACGAAGATGAGCAGTTCTTC. This encodes CAWSNEDEQFF.